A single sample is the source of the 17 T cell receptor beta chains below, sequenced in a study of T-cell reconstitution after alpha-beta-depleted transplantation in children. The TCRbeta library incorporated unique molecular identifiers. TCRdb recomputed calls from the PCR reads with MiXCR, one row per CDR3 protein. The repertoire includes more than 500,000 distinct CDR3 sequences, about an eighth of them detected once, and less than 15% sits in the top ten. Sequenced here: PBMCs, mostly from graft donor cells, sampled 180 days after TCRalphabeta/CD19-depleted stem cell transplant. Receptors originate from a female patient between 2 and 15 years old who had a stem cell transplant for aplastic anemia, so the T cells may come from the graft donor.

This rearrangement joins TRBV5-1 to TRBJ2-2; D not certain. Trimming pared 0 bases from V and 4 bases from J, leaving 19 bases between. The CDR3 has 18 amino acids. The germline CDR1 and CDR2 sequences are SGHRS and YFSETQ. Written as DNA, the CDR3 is TGCGCCAGCAGCTTGGCCGAGTTACTCGCGGTGAGCACCGGGGAGCTGTTTTTT. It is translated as CASSLAELLAVSTGELFF.

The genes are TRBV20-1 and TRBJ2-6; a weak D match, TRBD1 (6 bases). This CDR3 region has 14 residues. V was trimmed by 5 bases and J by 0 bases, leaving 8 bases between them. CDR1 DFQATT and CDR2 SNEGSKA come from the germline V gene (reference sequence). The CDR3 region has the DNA TGCAGTGCTCAACAGGGCTCTGGGGCCAACGTCCTGACTTTC. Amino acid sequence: CSAQQGSGANVLTF.

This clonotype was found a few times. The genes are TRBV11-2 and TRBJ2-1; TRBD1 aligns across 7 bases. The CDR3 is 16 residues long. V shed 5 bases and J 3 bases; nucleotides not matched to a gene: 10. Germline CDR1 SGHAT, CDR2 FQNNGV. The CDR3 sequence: CASSPRQGIFYNEQFF. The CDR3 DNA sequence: TGTGCCAGCAGCCCCAGACAGGGAATTTTCTACAATGAGCAGTTCTTC. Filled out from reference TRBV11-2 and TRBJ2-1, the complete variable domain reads EAGVAQSPRYKIIEKRQSVAFWCNPISGHATLYWYQQILGQGPKLLIQFQNNGVVDDSQLPKDRFSAERLKGVDSTLKIQPAKLEDSAVYLCASSPRQGIFYNEQFFGPGTRLTVL.

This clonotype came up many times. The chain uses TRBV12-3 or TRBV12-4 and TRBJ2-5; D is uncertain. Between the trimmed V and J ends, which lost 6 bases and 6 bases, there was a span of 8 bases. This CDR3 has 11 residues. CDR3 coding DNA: TGTGCCAGCAGGGGCAGACAGACCCAGTACTTC. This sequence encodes CASRGRQTQYF.

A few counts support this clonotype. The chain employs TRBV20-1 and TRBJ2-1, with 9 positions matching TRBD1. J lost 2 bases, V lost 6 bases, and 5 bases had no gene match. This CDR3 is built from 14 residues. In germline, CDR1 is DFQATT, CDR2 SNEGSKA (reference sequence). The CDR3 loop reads CSAPTGGPYNEQFF. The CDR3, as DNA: TGCAGTGCACCGACAGGGGGTCCCTACAATGAGCAGTTCTTC.

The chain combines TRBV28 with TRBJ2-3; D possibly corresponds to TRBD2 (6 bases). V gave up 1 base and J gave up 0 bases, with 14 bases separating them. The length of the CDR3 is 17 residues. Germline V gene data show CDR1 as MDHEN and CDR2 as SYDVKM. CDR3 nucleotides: TGTGCCAGCAGTTTATTGGCTAGCGCCCCTAGCACAGATACGCAGTATTTT. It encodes CASSLLASAPSTDTQYF.

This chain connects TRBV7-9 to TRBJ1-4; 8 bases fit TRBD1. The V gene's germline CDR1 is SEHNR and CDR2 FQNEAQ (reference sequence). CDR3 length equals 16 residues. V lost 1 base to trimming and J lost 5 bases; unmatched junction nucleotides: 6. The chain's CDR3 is CASSLDSGQGNEKLFF. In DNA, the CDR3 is TGTGCCAGCAGCTTAGACTCCGGACAGGGAAATGAAAAACTGTTTTTT.

The CDR3 coding sequence is TGTGCCAGCAGCATAGCGGGAGTTGAAGATACGCAGTATTTT. Its protein product is CASSIAGVEDTQYF. V gene TRBV6-2 or TRBV6-3 combines with J gene TRBJ2-3, with 9 bases that match TRBD2. Germline values: CDR1 MNHEY, CDR2 SVGEGT. The CDR3 length is 14 residues. The J segment lost 5 bases and the V segment lost 6 bases, leaving 6 bases of the junction unmatched.

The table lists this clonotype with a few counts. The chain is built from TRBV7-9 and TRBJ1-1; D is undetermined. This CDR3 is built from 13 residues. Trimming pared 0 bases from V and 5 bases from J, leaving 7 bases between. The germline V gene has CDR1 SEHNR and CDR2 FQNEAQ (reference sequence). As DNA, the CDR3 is TGTGCCAGCAGCTTAGCTGGGCCGACTGAAGCTTTCTTT. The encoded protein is CASSLAGPTEAFF.

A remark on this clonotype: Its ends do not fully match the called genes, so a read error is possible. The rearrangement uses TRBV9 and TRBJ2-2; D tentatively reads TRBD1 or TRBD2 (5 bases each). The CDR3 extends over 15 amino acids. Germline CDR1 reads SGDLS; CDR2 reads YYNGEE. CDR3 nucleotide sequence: TGTGCCAGCAGCGACGGGGCGCCTTCCACCGGGGAGCCGTTTTTT. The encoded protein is CASSDGAPSTGEPFF.

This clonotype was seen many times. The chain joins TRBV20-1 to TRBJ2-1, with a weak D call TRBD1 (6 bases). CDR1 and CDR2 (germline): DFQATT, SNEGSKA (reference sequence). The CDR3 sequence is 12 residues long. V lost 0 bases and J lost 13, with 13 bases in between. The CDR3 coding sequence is TGCAGTGCTAGAGAGGGGGCCAAGGAACAGTTCTTC. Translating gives CSAREGAKEQFF.

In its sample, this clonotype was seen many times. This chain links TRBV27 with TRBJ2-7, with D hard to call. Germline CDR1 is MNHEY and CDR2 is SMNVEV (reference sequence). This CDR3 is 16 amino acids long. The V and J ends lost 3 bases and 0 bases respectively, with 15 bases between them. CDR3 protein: CASSFGTAPPSYEQYF. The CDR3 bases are TGTGCCAGCAGTTTCGGTACGGCACCGCCCTCCTACGAGCAGTACTTC.

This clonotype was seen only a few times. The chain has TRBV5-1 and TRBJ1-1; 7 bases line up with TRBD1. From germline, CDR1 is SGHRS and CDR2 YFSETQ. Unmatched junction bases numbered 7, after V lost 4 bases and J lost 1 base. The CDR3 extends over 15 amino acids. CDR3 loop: CASSLGQLGNTEAFF. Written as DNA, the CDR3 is TGCGCCAGCAGCCTGGGACAGTTAGGGAACACTGAAGCTTTCTTT.

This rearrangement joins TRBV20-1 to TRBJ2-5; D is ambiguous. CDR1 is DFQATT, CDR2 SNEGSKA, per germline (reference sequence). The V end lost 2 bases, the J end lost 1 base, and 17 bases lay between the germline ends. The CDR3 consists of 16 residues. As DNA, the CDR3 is TGCAGTGCTAGATCGCCGATGCGAGAGATCCAAGAGACCCAGTACTTC. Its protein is CSARSPMREIQETQYF.

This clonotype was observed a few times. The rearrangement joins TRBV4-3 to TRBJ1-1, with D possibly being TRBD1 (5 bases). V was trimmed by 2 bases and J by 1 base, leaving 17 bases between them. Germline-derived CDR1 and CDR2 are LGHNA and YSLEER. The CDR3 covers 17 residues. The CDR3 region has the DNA TGCGCCAGCAGCCAACGTCCCACAGGCAGGTGGAACACTGAAGCTTTCTTT. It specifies CASSQRPTGRWNTEAFF.

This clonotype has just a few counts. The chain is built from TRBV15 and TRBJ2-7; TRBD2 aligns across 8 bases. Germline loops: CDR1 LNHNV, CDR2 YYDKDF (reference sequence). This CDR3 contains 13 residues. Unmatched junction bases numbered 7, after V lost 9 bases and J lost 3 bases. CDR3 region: CATRGLGHYEQYF. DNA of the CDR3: TGTGCCACTAGGGGACTAGGCCACTACGAGCAGTACTTC.

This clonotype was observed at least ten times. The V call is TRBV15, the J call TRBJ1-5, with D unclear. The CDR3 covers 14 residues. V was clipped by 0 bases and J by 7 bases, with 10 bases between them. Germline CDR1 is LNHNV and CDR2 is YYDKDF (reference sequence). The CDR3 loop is CATSRDRVRQPQHF. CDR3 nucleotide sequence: TGTGCCACCAGCAGAGATAGGGTTCGGCAGCCCCAGCATTTT. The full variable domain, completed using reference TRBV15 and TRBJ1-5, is DAMVIQNPRYQVTQFGKPVTLSCSQTLNHNVMYWYQQKSSQAPKLLFHYYDKDFNNEADTPDNFQSRRPNTSFCFLDIRSPGLGDTAMYLCATSRDRVRQPQHFGDGTRLSIL.